This is a list of T cell receptor beta chains from one sample in a study of cytomegalovirus exposure and HLA in healthy donors. Sequencing was performed with immunoSEQ multiplex PCR; in TCRdb, only in-frame clones are kept and a portion is missing. The sample carries 130,000 or so clones, roughly 84% recorded once. The sample was PBMCs. These receptor sequences come from a woman between 25 and 40 years old in good health and CMV-seronegative. CDR3s include the opening cysteine and the closing phenylalanine or tryptophan. A D gene is named only where the DNA matches it firmly. A row's size may be missing; if present it is once, few, many or a size class.

v_call	d_call	clone_size	j_call	cdr3_nt	cdr3_aa
TRBV5-8	TRBD1	.	TRBJ2-5	TGTGCCAGCAGCTTGGGGGATGGGACAGGCTGGGGAGAGACCCAGTACTTC	CASSLGDGTGWGETQYF
TRBV5-8	.	once	TRBJ1-5	TGTGCCAGCAGCTTGGACAGGGTGAGACAGCCCCAGCATTTT	CASSLDRVRQPQHF
TRBV7-2	.	.	TRBJ2-7	TGTGCCAGCAGCTTAAGGCTGGGGGCGATCCACGAGCAGTACTTC	CASSLRLGAIHEQYF
TRBV11-3	.	.	TRBJ1-1	TGTGCCAGCAGCTTCGCAGTGAACACTGAAGCTTTCTTT	CASSFAVNTEAFF
TRBV4-1	.	.	TRBJ2-1	TGCGCCAGCAGCCAAGATCGGGGGACAGCCTTTTACAATGAGCAGTTCTTC	CASSQDRGTAFYNEQFF
TRBV6-5	TRBD2	.	TRBJ2-7	TGTGCCAGCCCCCCCGGGAGGGTGAGAGAGCAGTACTTC	CASPPGRVREQYF
TRBV7-9	TRBD1	.	TRBJ1-6	TGTGCCAGCAGCCACGGACAGGAGAACTATAATTCACCCCTCCACTTT	CASSHGQENYNSPLHF
TRBV5-6	TRBD1	.	TRBJ2-3	TGTGCCAGCAGCTTGGCCGGGACAGGAACAGATACGCAGTATTTT	CASSLAGTGTDTQYF
TRBV2	.	.	TRBJ1-6	TGTGCCAGCTCGGGGGGGGTGACAGGAAACTCACCCCTCCACTTT	CASSGGVTGNSPLHF
TRBV9	TRBD2	.	TRBJ2-1	TGTGCCAGCAGCGGGACCCCTCTTCTAGCGGGGGGCTACAATGAGCAGTTCTTC	CASSGTPLLAGGYNEQFF
TRBV5-6	TRBD2	.	TRBJ2-7	TGTGCCAGCAGCCCGCCCCGGGACCCTTGGGGGGGCTACGAGCAGTACTTC	CASSPPRDPWGGYEQYF
TRBV19	TRBD1	.	TRBJ1-1	TGTGCCAGTAGTAAGAGGACAGGATTTGCGAACACTGAAGCTTTCTTT	CASSKRTGFANTEAFF
TRBV5-6	.	.	TRBJ1-3	TGTGCCAGCCATTTTTTAGACACCATATATTTT	CASHFLDTIYF
TRBV4-1	TRBD1	.	TRBJ1-2	TGCGCCAGCAGCCAACCCTCGGGACAGGGTGGAGGCTATGGCTACACCTTC	CASSQPSGQGGGYGYTF
TRBV19	.	.	TRBJ1-3	TGTGCCAGTAGCCACCAGGGTAGAGACACCATATATTTT	CASSHQGRDTIYF
TRBV19	TRBD2	.	TRBJ2-5	TGTGCCAGTAAGGGGGCCGGACTAGCGGAAGAGACCCAGTACTTC	CASKGAGLAEETQYF
TRBV5-1	TRBD1	.	TRBJ1-1	TGCGCCAGCAGCTTGGGCCCGGGGACAGGGGGCCCCATGAACACTGAAGCTTTCTTT	CASSLGPGTGGPMNTEAFF
TRBV7-6	TRBD1	.	TRBJ1-6	TGTGCCAGCAGCTTAGTAGGAGGGGGCTTAAACTCACCCCTCCACTTT	CASSLVGGGLNSPLHF
TRBV4-3	TRBD2	.	TRBJ2-7	TGCGCCAGCAGCCCACTAGCGGGCATCTACGAGCAGTACTTC	CASSPLAGIYEQYF
TRBV10-3	.	.	TRBJ1-2	TGTGCCATCGGGCGGGAGAGGGCTTCTCTAGGGGGCTACACCTTC	CAIGRERASLGGYTF
TRBV11-3	.	.	TRBJ1-1	TGTGCCAGCAGCCCAGGGCCTAGGTCTGAAGCTTTCTTT	CASSPGPRSEAFF
TRBV7-9	TRBD1	few	TRBJ1-5	TGTGCCAGCAGCTTAGTAATTGGGACAGAGAATCAGCCCCAGCATTTT	CASSLVIGTENQPQHF
TRBV7-2	.	.	TRBJ1-1	TGTGCCAGCAGCTTGAAGGGCAGGGAGAACACTGAAGCTTTCTTT	CASSLKGRENTEAFF
TRBV10-3	TRBD1	.	TRBJ1-2	TGTGCCATCAGTGACGACAGGGTTAGTGGCTACACCTTC	CAISDDRVSGYTF
TRBV30	.	.	TRBJ1-1	TGTGCCTGGAGGTTCGGGGGTGAGAACACTGAAGCTTTCTTT	CAWRFGGENTEAFF
TRBV19	.	.	TRBJ2-7	TGTGCCAGTAGTATACCGGGCTACGAGCAGTACTTC	CASSIPGYEQYF
TRBV19	TRBD1	.	TRBJ2-1	TGTGCCAGTAGAGTCCTAGGGACAGGGTCCTACAATGAGCAGTTCTTC	CASRVLGTGSYNEQFF
TRBV19	.	.	TRBJ1-3	TGTGCCAGTAGGGTGAGCTCTGGAAACACCATATATTTT	CASRVSSGNTIYF
TRBV7-2	TRBD1	.	TRBJ2-3	TGTGCCAGCACCGCAACCGGACAGGCCACAGATACGCAGTATTTT	CASTATGQATDTQYF
TRBV7-9	TRBD1	.	TRBJ2-5	TGTGCCAGCAGTTTGACAGGGGGCAGGGAGACCCAGTACTTC	CASSLTGGRETQYF
TRBV9	TRBD1	few	TRBJ2-7	TGTGCCAGCAGCGGCGGGACAGGACCTTACGAGCAGTACTTC	CASSGGTGPYEQYF
TRBV29-1	.	once	TRBJ1-2	TGCAGCGTTGAAGATAGAGAGTACGGGAATGGCTACACCTTC	CSVEDREYGNGYTF